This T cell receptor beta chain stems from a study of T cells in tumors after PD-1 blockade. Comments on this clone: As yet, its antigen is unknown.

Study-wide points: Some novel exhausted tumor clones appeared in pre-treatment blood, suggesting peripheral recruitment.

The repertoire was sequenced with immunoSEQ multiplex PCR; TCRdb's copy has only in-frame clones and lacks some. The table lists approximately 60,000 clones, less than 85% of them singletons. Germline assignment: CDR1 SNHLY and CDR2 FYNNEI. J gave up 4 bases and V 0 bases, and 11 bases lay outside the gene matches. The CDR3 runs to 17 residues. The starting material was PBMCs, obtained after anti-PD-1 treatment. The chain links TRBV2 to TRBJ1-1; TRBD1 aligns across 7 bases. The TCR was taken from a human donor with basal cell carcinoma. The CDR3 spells CASSEAAETGLSTEAFF. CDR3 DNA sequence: TGTGCCAGCAGTGAAGCAGCGGAGACAGGGTTATCCACTGAAGCTTTCTTT. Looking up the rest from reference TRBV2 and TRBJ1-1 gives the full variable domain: EPEVTQTPSHQVTQMGQEVILRCVPISNHLYFYWYRQILGQKVEFLVSFYNNEISEKSEIFDDQFSVERPDGSNFTLKIRSTKLEDSAMYFCASSEAAETGLSTEAFFGQGTRLTVV.